This T cell receptor (beta chain) is from a study of blood T cell repertoires in COVID-19. This study enrolled people aged about 18 to 100 from 24 US geographic areas. Original processing notes: Amplification from reference gene primers served as the basis for estimated nucleated cell counts. Sequencing used immunoSEQ multiplex PCR; TCRdb keeps in-frame clones, though not all of them. V and J calls and clone size are copied from that table; D and trimming were computed from the DNA. The sample lists 110,000 to 150,000 clones, 78% occurring once. Trimming at V came to 5 bases and at J to 7 bases, leaving 7 bases not matched to a gene. Germline lookup yields CDR1 SGHTA and CDR2 FQGTGA. This CDR3 has 15 residues.

The sequence came from a woman between 45 and 60 years old who had recovered from COVID-19. Sequencing input: PBMCs or T cells enriched from blood (not recorded which). The chain carries TRBV7-3 and TRBJ2-1; 11 nucleotides agree with TRBD2. In DNA form, the CDR3 reads TGTGCCAGCAGCGTGGGGCGACTAGCGGGGAATGAGCAGTTCTTC. Protein product: CASSVGRLAGNEQFF.